This record looks at one TCR beta chain sequence and its context. Its target is unknown. The record originates from a study of T cells in localized non-small cell lung cancer. General observations from the study: In adjacent lung, a median around 50 of the top 100 tumor clones were found. Investigators sequenced only a single tumor region, leaving heterogeneity possible. Prolonged overall survival went with higher T cell density in the blood. Tumor showed lower T cell clonality than uninvolved adjacent lung, where it was highest.

TCRdb keeps only in-frame clones here, not all; method: immunoSEQ multiplex PCR. The sample yields about 8,200 clones, about 60% seen once. The clonotype originates from a male donor aged 60 or over with stage I squamous cell lung carcinoma. The material sequenced was lymph node tissue, taken before any cancer treatment.

CDR3 DNA sequence: TGTGCCAGTAGTATAGGACGGGGCTACTACGAGCAGTACTTC. This gives the protein CASSIGRGYYEQYF. The chain carries TRBV19 and TRBJ2-7; D is tentatively TRBD1 or TRBD2 (5 bases each). Trimming removed 1 base from V and 3 bases from J, with 10 bases in between. This CDR3 contains 14 residues. Per the germline V gene, CDR1 is LNHDA and CDR2 is SQIVND (reference sequence).